The sequence of this T cell receptor beta chain was determined in a study of blood T cell repertoires in COVID-19. Study-wide context: The United States, Italy and Spain provided the acute and convalescent COVID-19 samples. PBMCs, B-cell-depleted T cells, or T cells provided the cDNA or gDNA that made up the material.

TCRdb keeps only in-frame clones here, not all; method: immunoSEQ multiplex PCR. Counted here are over 250,000 clones, 88% occurring once; the ten biggest clones make up 0.95% to 1%. Trimming cost V 5 bases and J 0 bases, with 14 bases left between them. The CDR3 has 16 amino acids. The germline CDR1 and CDR2 sequences are SGHRS and YFSETQ. This TCR derives from a woman in her forties who had recovered from COVID-19. The chain employs TRBV5-1 and TRBJ1-4; D perhaps matches TRBD1 (5 bases). Sequencing input: peripheral blood. The CDR3 coding sequence is TGCGCCAGCAGAGGGGCCGTAGTTGCAACTAATGAAAAACTGTTTTTT. Protein: CASRGAVVATNEKLFF. Full variable domain (remainder filled in from reference TRBV5-1 and TRBJ1-4): KAGVTQTPRYLIKTRGQQVTLSCSPISGHRSVSWYQQTPGQGLQFLFEYFSETQRNKGNFPGRFSGRQFSNSRSEMNVSTLELGDSALYLCASRGAVVATNEKLFFGSGTQLSVL.